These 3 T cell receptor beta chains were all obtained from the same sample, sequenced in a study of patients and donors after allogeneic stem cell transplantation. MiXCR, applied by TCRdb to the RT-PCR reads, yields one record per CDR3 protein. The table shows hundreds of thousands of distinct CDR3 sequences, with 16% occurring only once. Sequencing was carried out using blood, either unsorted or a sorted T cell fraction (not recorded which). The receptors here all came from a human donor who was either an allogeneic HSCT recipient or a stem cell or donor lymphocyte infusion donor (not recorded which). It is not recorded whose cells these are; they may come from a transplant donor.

CDR3 in amino acids: CASSLSWWVGGGKNNEQFF. CDR3 in DNA: TGTGCCAGCAGCTTAAGTTGGTGGGTCGGGGGAGGTAAGAACAATGAGCAGTTCTTC. This chain uses TRBV11-1 with TRBJ2-1, with TRBD2 as a possible D gene (6 bases). Looked up from germline, CDR1 is SGHAT and CDR2 is FQDESV (reference sequence). The V gene lost 2 bases and the J gene lost 5 bases, with 25 bases spanning the gap. This CDR3 has 19 residues.

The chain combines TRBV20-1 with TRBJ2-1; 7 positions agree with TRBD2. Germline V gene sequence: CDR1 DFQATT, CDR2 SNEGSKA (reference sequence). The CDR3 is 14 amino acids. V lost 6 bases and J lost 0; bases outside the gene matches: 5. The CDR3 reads CSATGTTSYNEQFF. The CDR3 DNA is TGCAGTGCCACCGGGACTACCTCCTACAATGAGCAGTTCTTC.

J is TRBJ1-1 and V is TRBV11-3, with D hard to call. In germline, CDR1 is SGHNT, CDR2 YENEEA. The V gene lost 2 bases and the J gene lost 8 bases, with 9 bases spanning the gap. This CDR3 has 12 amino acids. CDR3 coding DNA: TGTGCCAGCAGCTTACTAGCCCCCGAAGCTTTCTTT. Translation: CASSLLAPEAFF. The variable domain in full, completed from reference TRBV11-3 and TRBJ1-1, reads EAGVVQSPRYKIIEKKQPVAFWCNPISGHNTLYWYLQNLGQGPELLIRYENEEAVDDSQLPKDRFSAERLKGVDSTLKIQPAELGDSAVYLCASSLLAPEAFFGQGTRLTVV.